The rows below give T cell receptor beta chains drawn from one sample of a study of T cell responses to AZD1222 COVID-19 vaccine. Profiling relied on immunoSEQ multiplex PCR, and the TCRdb table lists in-frame clones only, not all of them. The table includes more than 150,000 clones, 92% detected once. This material consisted of peripheral blood, taken on day 0 of AZD1222 vaccination. Source of these receptors: an adult in good health. CDR3s include the opening cysteine and the closing phenylalanine or tryptophan. Each record gives: V gene, J gene, clone size, D gene, CDR3 protein, CDR3 DNA. D genes are given only for firm matches. The listing skips clone size in some rows; elsewhere it reads once, few, many or a size class.

>TRBV12-3/TRBV12-4|TRBJ1-2|.|.
CASSLRDTDGYTF
TGTGCCAGCAGTTTACGGGACACCGATGGCTACACCTTC
>TRBV7-2|TRBJ2-7|.|.
CASSPQGGGSSPYEQYF
TGTGCCAGCAGCCCCCAGGGGGGCGGTTCTTCCCCCTACGAGCAGTACTTC
>TRBV5-1|TRBJ1-2|.|.
CASRQGLGGYGYTF
TGCGCCAGCAGGCAGGGGTTGGGAGGCTATGGCTACACCTTC
>TRBV4-2|TRBJ1-5|.|TRBD1
CASSQDLGQVHQPQHF
TGTGCCAGCAGCCAAGATTTGGGACAGGTCCATCAGCCCCAGCATTTT
>TRBV14|TRBJ1-6|.|.
CASSQEHGYNSPLHF
TGTGCCAGCAGCCAAGAACACGGGTATAATTCACCCCTCCACTTT
>TRBV27|TRBJ1-6|.|TRBD1
CASSFTLPGQKNSPLHF
TGTGCCAGCAGTTTCACTTTACCGGGACAGAAGAATTCACCCCTCCACTTT
>TRBV6-5|TRBJ2-1|.|TRBD2
CASKEREYLRIEQFF
TGTGCCAGCAAAGAGCGGGAGTATCTACGGATTGAGCAGTTCTTC
>TRBV18|TRBJ1-2|.|TRBD1
CASSPLPKDRVGDVNYGYTF
TGTGCCAGCTCACCACTTCCGAAGGACAGGGTCGGTGACGTGAACTATGGCTACACCTTC
>TRBV15|TRBJ1-1|.|.
CATSPTGNTEAFF
TGTGCCACCAGCCCTACAGGGAACACTGAAGCTTTCTTT
>TRBV13|TRBJ2-2|.|TRBD2
CASSGASGSTGELFF
TGTGCCAGCAGCGGCGCTAGCGGGAGTACCGGGGAGCTGTTTTTT
>TRBV7-9|TRBJ2-5|.|.
CASSSPDSRETQYF
TGTGCCAGCAGCTCTCCAGACAGTCGGGAGACCCAGTACTTC
>TRBV6-6|TRBJ2-7|.|TRBD2
CASRGTGTSVSYEQYF
TGTGCCAGCAGGGGTACCGGGACTAGCGTTTCCTACGAGCAGTACTTC
>TRBV3-1/TRBV3-2|TRBJ2-3|.|.
CASSPAGLRRDTQYF
TGTGCCAGCAGTCCTGCCGGCCTTCGCAGGGATACGCAGTATTTT
>TRBV20-1|TRBJ2-1|.|TRBD2
CSASAGTSAYNEQFF
TGCAGTGCTAGTGCCGGGACTAGCGCTTACAATGAGCAGTTCTTC
>TRBV7-3|TRBJ1-2|.|.
CASSPGGGEGYTF
TGTGCCAGCAGCCCGGGAGGGGGAGAGGGCTACACCTTC
>TRBV7-2|TRBJ1-2|.|TRBD1
CASSLWDRGHGYTF
TGTGCCAGCAGCTTATGGGACAGGGGTCATGGCTACACCTTC
>TRBV19|TRBJ2-3|.|.
CASSISASRVDTQYF
TGTGCCAGTAGTATTTCGGCTTCCCGGGTAGATACGCAGTATTTT
>TRBV2|TRBJ2-3|once|.
CASRLGTAGADTQYF
TGTGCCAGCAGGCTGGGCACCGCGGGTGCAGATACGCAGTATTTT
>TRBV5-4|TRBJ1-2|.|.
CASSLEQTNYGYTF
TGTGCCAGCAGCTTGGAACAGACTAACTATGGCTACACCTTC
>TRBV30|TRBJ1-1|.|.
CAWSPQMNTEAFF
TGTGCCTGGAGTCCCCAGATGAACACTGAAGCTTTCTTT
>TRBV11-2|TRBJ1-1|.|TRBD1
CASSQQGWNTEAFF
TGTGCCAGCAGCCAACAGGGGTGGAACACTGAAGCTTTCTTT
>TRBV7-9|TRBJ2-7|once|TRBD2
CASSFGTSGEQYF
TGTGCCAGCAGCTTCGGGACTAGCGGAGAGCAGTACTTC
>TRBV9|TRBJ1-2|.|.
CASSERGQFNYGYTF
TGTGCCAGCAGCGAGCGTGGACAGTTTAACTATGGCTACACCTTC
>TRBV7-2|TRBJ2-7|.|.
CASSLSLAAHEQYF
TGTGCCAGCAGCTTGAGCCTCGCGGCCCACGAGCAGTACTTC
>TRBV19|TRBJ1-5|.|.
CASSISGGLGNQPQHF
TGTGCCAGTAGTATATCGGGGGGCTTGGGCAATCAGCCCCAGCATTTT
>TRBV6-2/TRBV6-3|TRBJ1-2|.|.
CASSATTAYGYTF
TGTGCCAGCAGTGCGACCACAGCATATGGCTACACCTTC
>TRBV4-2|TRBJ1-1|.|.
CASSSLTGPNTEAFF
TGTGCCAGCAGCTCCCTAACGGGACCTAACACTGAAGCTTTCTTT
>TRBV9|TRBJ2-1|.|TRBD2
CASSQTPATSGGSSYNEQFF
TGTGCCAGCAGCCAAACACCCGCGACTAGCGGGGGTAGCTCCTACAATGAGCAGTTCTTC
>TRBV12-3/TRBV12-4|TRBJ2-5|.|.
CASRTPREETQYF
TGTGCCAGCAGGACTCCTCGGGAAGAGACCCAGTACTTC
>TRBV2|TRBJ2-2|.|TRBD1
CASSEIGQANTGELFF
TGTGCCAGCAGTGAAATAGGACAGGCCAACACCGGGGAGCTGTTTTTT
>TRBV7-2|TRBJ2-3|.|.
CASSPTFRDTQYF
TGTGCCAGCAGCCCAACTTTTAGAGATACGCAGTATTTT
>TRBV9|TRBJ2-7|once|TRBD2
CASSVSSRASGTYEQYF
TGTGCCAGCAGCGTCTCGAGCCGGGCTAGCGGGACGTACGAGCAGTACTTC
>TRBV11-2|TRBJ1-2|.|TRBD1
CASSPSTPGQGKGYTF
TGTGCCAGCAGCCCCTCCACCCCGGGACAGGGCAAGGGCTACACCTTC
>TRBV10-3|TRBJ2-3|.|TRBD1
CAIRTDRAGDTQYF
TGTGCCATCAGGACGGACAGGGCGGGGGATACGCAGTATTTT
>TRBV6-5|TRBJ1-4|.|TRBD1
CASSGRQGVEKLFF
TGTGCCAGCAGCGGCCGACAGGGGGTTGAAAAACTGTTTTTT
>TRBV19|TRBJ2-7|once|TRBD1
CASSRGTAYEQYF
TGTGCCAGTAGCCGTGGGACAGCCTACGAGCAGTACTTC
>TRBV4-2|TRBJ1-5|.|.
CASSQGTDNQPQHF
TGTGCCAGCAGCCAAGGGACTGATAATCAGCCCCAGCATTTT
>TRBV6-5|TRBJ1-6|.|.
CASSSVLANSPLHF
TGTGCCAGCAGTTCCGTATTAGCTAATTCACCCCTCCACTTT
>TRBV19|TRBJ1-6|.|TRBD1
CASSQQTGIGSPLHF
TGTGCCAGTAGTCAACAGACAGGGATCGGTTCACCCCTCCACTTT
>TRBV7-9|TRBJ2-2|few|TRBD2
CASTIRGLAGIGELFF
TGTGCCAGCACCATCCGGGGACTAGCGGGAATCGGGGAGCTGTTTTTT
>TRBV15|TRBJ2-3|.|.
CATSRDSGSTDTQYF
TGTGCCACCAGCAGAGATTCCGGGAGCACAGATACGCAGTATTTT
>TRBV5-4|TRBJ2-7|.|.
CASSDSYEQYF
TGTGCCAGCAGCGACTCCTACGAGCAGTACTTC
>TRBV28|TRBJ1-1|.|.
CASSLRRAEAFF
TGTGCCAGCAGTTTACGGCGAGCTGAAGCTTTCTTT
>TRBV19|TRBJ1-1|.|.
CASSPRTANTEAFF
TGTGCCAGTAGTCCTCGGACAGCTAACACTGAAGCTTTCTTT
>TRBV9|TRBJ2-5|.|TRBD1
CASSMTGVGETQYF
TGTGCCAGCAGTATGACAGGGGTTGGGGAGACCCAGTACTTC